Following are 25 T cell receptor beta chains from one sample sequenced in a study of metastatic and nonmetastatic thyroid tumors. Every patient underwent thyroid surgery untreated. TCRdb recomputed clones from the PCR reads via MiXCR. The table has about 92,000 clones, more than 12% seen once; the top ten hold 3.6%. Specimen: blood. These receptors originate from a female donor with papillary thyroid cancer or a benign thyroid nodule (not recorded which). Some clones in this sample may be carry-over from other donors' samples.

CDR3 region: CASSFVWRGTQYF. The CDR3 region has the DNA TGTGCCAGCAGCTTTGTGTGGCGTGGGACCCAGTACTTC. This sequence joins TRBV7-2 and TRBJ2-5; D remains unclear. The V end was cut by 3 bases, the J end by 7 bases, with 12 bases between. CDR1 is SGHTA, CDR2 FQGNSA, per germline. This CDR3 has 13 residues.

Details on this clone: A single base separates this from a much larger clone, so it may be a read error. The same CDR3 arises from other DNA sequences in this sample as well. The chain joins TRBV7-3 to TRBJ2-6; D call uncertain. CDR3 size: 18 residues. Per the germline V gene, CDR1 is SGHTA and CDR2 is FQGTGA. Trimming took off 0 bases at V and 0 bases at J, with 12 bases between the two ends. The CDR3 coding sequence is TGTGCCAGCAGCTTAACAGGCGGCCCAAGCTCTGGGGCCAACGTCCTGACTTTC. This encodes CASSLTGGPSSGANVLTF.

This clone was found many times. In nucleotides, the CDR3 is TGTGCCAGCAGGCGGCCATCAAATTCACCATCAGCCGAGCAGTACTTC. It is translated as CASRRPSNSPSAEQYF. This chain connects TRBV6-1 to TRBJ2-7; D is undetermined. The germline gives CDR1 MNHNS, CDR2 SASEGT. Trimming cost V 6 bases and J 6 bases, with 24 bases left between them. This CDR3 region has 16 residues.

To note about this clone: A much larger clone differs from this one at a single base, so this may be a read error. This chain uses TRBV11-2 with TRBJ1-1; no firm D call. The CDR3 is 15 residues long. Germline V lookup: CDR1 SGHAT, CDR2 FQNNGV. DNA for the CDR3: TGTGCCAGCAGGCCTAGGCTGGCGATGAACATTGAAGCTTTCTTT. Amino acids: CASRPRLAMNIEAFF.

The rearrangement links TRBV7-3 to TRBJ2-7; 9 nucleotides line up with TRBD1. CDR3 length equals 15 residues. CDR1 is SGHTA, CDR2 FQGTGA, per germline. Trimming at V came to 2 bases and at J to 3 bases, leaving 5 bases not matched to a gene. This CDR3 reads CASSLVGGQGYEQYF. CDR3 coding DNA: TGTGCCAGCAGCTTAGTCGGGGGACAGGGCTACGAGCAGTACTTC.

V is TRBV28 and J is TRBJ1-5, with D perhaps TRBD1 (6 bases). This CDR3 has 15 amino acids. V shed 6 bases and J shed 10 bases, with 22 bases lying between them. Germline CDR1 and CDR2: MDHEN and SYDVKM. CDR3 in DNA: TGTGCCAGCAGCCCCAGGGGAAAAGGATGTCATCCCCAGCATTTT. It encodes CASSPRGKGCHPQHF.

A few counts support this clone. A read error is possible here, since a much larger clone lies one base away. The chain recombines TRBV7-9 with TRBJ1-2; a possible D gene is TRBD1 (5 bases). The length of the CDR3 is 13 residues. V was shortened by 4 bases and J by 7 bases, with 13 bases between the two germline ends. From germline, CDR1 is SEHNR and CDR2 FQNEAQ (reference sequence). CDR3 protein: CASSWGAGGGYTF. DNA for the CDR3: TGTGCCAGCAGCTGGGGCGCGGGGGGTGGCTACACCTTC.

This clone is large (0.1 to 1%) by share. The gene calls are TRBV6-5 and TRBJ1-6; D might be TRBD1 (5 bases). Looked up from germline, CDR1 is MNHEY and CDR2 is SVGAGI. CDR3 size: 13 residues. Trimming removed 2 bases from V and 6 bases from J, with 5 bases in between. CDR3 coding DNA: TGTGCCAGCAGTTACAGGGGTAATTCACCCCTCCACTTT. This translates into CASSYRGNSPLHF.

This clone was observed at least ten times. V is TRBV2 and J is TRBJ2-5; no firm D call. The V gene lost 0 bases and the J gene lost 2 bases, with 10 bases spanning the gap. Germline CDR1 reads SNHLY; CDR2 reads FYNNEI. The CDR3 extends over 15 amino acids. Here the CDR3 reads CASSEAGTVQETQYF. In nucleotides, the CDR3 is TGTGCCAGCAGTGAAGCTGGTACGGTTCAAGAGACCCAGTACTTC.

On this clone: A much larger clone differs by one base, so this may be a read error. This chain's CDR3 is CAIGGNTEAFF. The CDR3 DNA reads TGTGCCATCGGGGGGAACACTGAAGCTTTCTTT. The V gene is TRBV6-1, the J gene TRBJ1-1, with D perhaps matching TRBD1 (5 bases). Germline V lookup: CDR1 MNHNS, CDR2 SASEGT. CDR3 length: 11 amino acids. V shed 10 bases and J shed 1 base, with 7 bases lying between them.

This clone was observed many times. J is TRBJ1-3 and V is TRBV12-3 or TRBV12-4; perhaps TRBD1 as D (6 bases). The CDR3 has 18 residues. Trimming left V 6 bases short and J 0 bases short, with 21 bases between. The chain's CDR3 is CASSPNRTAILSGNTIYF. CDR3 nucleotide sequence: TGTGCCAGCAGCCCAAACCGGACAGCCATACTCTCTGGAAACACCATATATTTT.

This clone has at least ten counts. V and J are TRBV29-1 and TRBJ1-2; possible D gene TRBD1, 6 bases. CDR3 length: 14 residues. CDR1 SQVTM and CDR2 ANQGSEA come from the germline V gene. V was trimmed by 7 bases and J by 4 bases, leaving 19 bases between them. The CDR3 nucleotides are TGCAGCGGGGGGACCCCACGGGACACCTATGGCTACACCTTC. Protein sequence: CSGGTPRDTYGYTF.

This clone was picked up many times. The V call is TRBV27, the J call TRBJ1-6, with D possibly being TRBD1 (5 bases). Germline-derived CDR1 and CDR2 are MNHEY and SMNVEV (reference sequence). The CDR3 consists of 15 residues. Between the trimmed V and J ends, which lost 6 bases and 8 bases, there was a span of 17 bases. The CDR3 protein is CASSSTAQADSPLHF. In nucleotides, the CDR3 is TGTGCCAGCAGCTCGACAGCTCAAGCTGATTCACCCCTCCACTTT.

The table lists this clone with many counts. The rearrangement uses TRBV11-2 and TRBJ2-7, with TRBD1 matching over 9 bases. This CDR3 contains 15 residues. The junction had 4 bases not matched to a gene; V was cut back by 0 bases and J by 4 bases. Per germline, CDR1 SGHAT and CDR2 FQNNGV. The CDR3 protein is CASSLETGGAYEQYF. The CDR3 DNA sequence: TGTGCCAGCAGCTTAGAAACAGGGGGCGCTTACGAGCAGTACTTC.

This clone was counted ten times or more. The chain recombines TRBV28 with TRBJ2-2, with D uncertain. Trimming left V 2 bases short and J 8 bases short, with 9 bases between. This CDR3 region has 13 residues. The V gene's germline CDR1 is MDHEN and CDR2 SYDVKM. The chain's CDR3 is CASSLQQLGELFF. CDR3 coding DNA: TGTGCCAGCAGTTTACAACAGCTAGGGGAGCTGTTTTTT.

This clone was seen more than once but under ten times. The chain couples TRBV28 to TRBJ1-6, with TRBD1 matching 9 bases. The V gene's germline CDR1 is MDHEN and CDR2 SYDVKM. V lost 5 bases and J lost 6; bases outside the gene matches: 11. The CDR3 spans 17 residues. The CDR3 protein is CASSNPYDRGSNSPLHF. The CDR3 region has the DNA TGTGCCAGCAGTAACCCTTACGACAGGGGGAGTAATTCACCCCTCCACTTT.

As for this clone: Being one base from a much bigger clone, this may be a read error. J is TRBJ2-3 and V is TRBV14; D perhaps matches TRBD2 (7 bases). The CDR3 contains 14 residues. Germline V gives CDR1 SGHDN, CDR2 FVKESK. Trimming took off 3 bases at V and 5 bases at J, with 12 bases between the two ends. The DNA for the CDR3 is TGTGCCAGCAGCCAGGGGGGGGCCCGAGATACGCAGTATTTT. It is translated as CASSQGGARDTQYF.

As regards this clone: A much larger clone differs from this one at a single base, so this may be a read error. The J gene is TRBJ2-1, the V gene TRBV18; no firm D call. The V end lost 4 bases, the J end lost 6 bases, and 19 bases lay between the germline ends. CDR1 KGHSH and CDR2 LQKENI come from the germline V gene. CDR3 length: 16 residues. CDR3 region: CASSLRLWSDGNEQFF. CDR3 bases: TGTGCCAGCTCACTCCGATTGTGGAGCGACGGCAATGAGCAGTTCTTC.

This clone was observed many times. V and J are TRBV12-3 or TRBV12-4 and TRBJ1-6; TRBD1 agrees at 8 bases. The CDR3 contains 15 residues. V lost 4 bases, J lost 10 bases, and 9 bases stayed unmatched. The chain's CDR3 is CASSSNRDRLSPLHF. DNA of the CDR3: TGTGCCAGCAGTTCGAACCGGGACAGGCTATCACCCCTCCACTTT.

The table lists this clone with a count of one. A read error may produce the germline difference seen at one junction end. The gene calls are TRBV6-1 and TRBJ2-1; no firm D call. CDR3 size: 13 residues. Germline V gene lookup returns CDR1 MNHNS and CDR2 SASEGT. The CDR3 region is CASSEVTLRKQFF. CDR3 nucleotide sequence: TGTGCCAGCAGCGAAGTGACCTTACGCAAGCAGTTCTTC.

This clone was seen repeatedly, ten times or more. The chain is built from TRBV5-1 and TRBJ1-6, with D tentatively TRBD1 (5 bases). Germline CDR1 reads SGHRS; CDR2 reads YFSETQ. The CDR3 has 15 amino acids. V dropped 0 bases and J dropped 6 bases, with 10 bases sitting between them. CDR3 region: CASSLDGGGNSPLHF. The CDR3 DNA follows: TGCGCCAGCAGCTTGGACGGGGGTGGTAATTCACCCCTCCACTTT.

In its sample, this clone was seen many times. The V and J genes are TRBV5-1 and TRBJ2-1, with D possibly being TRBD1 or TRBD2 (6 bases each). The germline gives CDR1 SGHRS, CDR2 YFSETQ. This CDR3 comprises 16 residues. V shed 1 base and J shed 8 bases, with 19 bases lying between them. DNA for the CDR3: TGCGCCAGCAGCTTGTGGGGGGACACCCCCAACGATGAGCAGTTCTTC. Its protein product is CASSLWGDTPNDEQFF.

This clone was picked up a small number of times. This may be a read error: a much more frequent sequence differs by one nucleotide. The sample holds other DNA sequences that translate to the same CDR3. The chain has TRBV3-1 and TRBJ2-3; 7 bases map to TRBD2. With 4 bases clipped from V and 8 bases from J, the junction kept 9 bases outside the gene matches. The CDR3 contains 14 residues. CDR1 is LGHDT and CDR2 is YNNKEL in the germline V gene (reference sequence). The CDR3 sequence: CASSLTLAGVTQYF. In nucleotides, the CDR3 is TGTGCCAGCAGCCTCACTTTAGCGGGTGTTACGCAGTATTTT.

The gene calls are TRBV13 and TRBJ1-1; the D gene is possibly TRBD1 (5 bases). Per the germline V gene, CDR1 is PRHDT and CDR2 is FYEKMQ (reference sequence). V gave up 4 bases and J gave up 4 bases, with 13 bases separating them. The CDR3 covers 14 residues. The CDR3 DNA reads TGTGCCAGCAGCTCCTGGGGGAAGAGCACTGAAGCTTTCTTT. Translated: CASSSWGKSTEAFF.

This clone appeared many times. The CDR3 DNA reads as TGCGCCAGCAGTGATGGTGGAGAAGTCACTGAAGCTTTCTTT. Translated: CASSDGGEVTEAFF. J is TRBJ1-1 and V is TRBV10-2; D not resolved. The length of the CDR3 is 14 residues. The V end lost 3 bases, the J end lost 4 bases, and 12 bases lay between the germline ends. The germline gives CDR1 WSHSY, CDR2 SAAADI.